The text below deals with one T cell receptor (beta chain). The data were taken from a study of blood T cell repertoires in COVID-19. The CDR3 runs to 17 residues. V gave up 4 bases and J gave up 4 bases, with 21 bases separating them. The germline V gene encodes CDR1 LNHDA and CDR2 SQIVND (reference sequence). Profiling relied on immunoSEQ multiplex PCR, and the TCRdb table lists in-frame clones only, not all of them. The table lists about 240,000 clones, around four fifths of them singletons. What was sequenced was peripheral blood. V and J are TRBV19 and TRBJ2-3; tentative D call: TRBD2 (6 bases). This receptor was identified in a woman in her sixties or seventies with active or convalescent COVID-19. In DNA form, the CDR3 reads TGTGCCAGTAGTACTGGTGGATGGAGGGCAATAGCAGATACGCAGTATTTT. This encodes CASSTGGWRAIADTQYF.